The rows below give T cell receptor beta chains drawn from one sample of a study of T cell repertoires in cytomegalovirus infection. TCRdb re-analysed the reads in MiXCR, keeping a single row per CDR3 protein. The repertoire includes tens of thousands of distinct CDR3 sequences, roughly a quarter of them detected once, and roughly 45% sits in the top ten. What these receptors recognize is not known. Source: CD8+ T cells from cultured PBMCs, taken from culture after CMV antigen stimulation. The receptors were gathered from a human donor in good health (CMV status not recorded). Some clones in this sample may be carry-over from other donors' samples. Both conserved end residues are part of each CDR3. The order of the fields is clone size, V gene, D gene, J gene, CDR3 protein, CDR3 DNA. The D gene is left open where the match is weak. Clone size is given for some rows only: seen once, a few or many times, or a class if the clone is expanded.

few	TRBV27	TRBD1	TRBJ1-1	CASRQDRGLNTEAFF	TGTGCCAGCAGGCAGGACAGGGGGCTGAACACTGAAGCTTTCTTT
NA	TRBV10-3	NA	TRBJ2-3	CAISEGQTSTDTQYF	TGTGCCATCAGTGAGGGACAGACTAGCACAGATACGCAGTATTTT
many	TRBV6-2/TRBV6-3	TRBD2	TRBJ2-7	CASSYSGTSGTYEQYF	TGTGCCAGCAGTTACTCTGGGACTAGCGGCACCTACGAGCAGTACTTC
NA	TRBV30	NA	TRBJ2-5	CAWNTAGGQETQYF	TGTGCCTGGAACACCGCAGGCGGCCAAGAGACCCAGTACTTC
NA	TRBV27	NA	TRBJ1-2	CASSFPGTPEDGYTF	TGTGCCAGCAGTTTCCCAGGGACACCAGAAGATGGCTACACCTTC
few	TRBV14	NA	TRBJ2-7	CASSQDRHRSSEQYF	TGTGCCAGCAGCCAAGATCGGCACAGGTCTAGCGAGCAGTACTTC
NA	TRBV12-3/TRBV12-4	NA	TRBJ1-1	CASSLAGRGPLTTEAFF	TGTGCCAGCAGTTTAGCGGGCAGGGGTCCCCTCACCACTGAAGCTTTCTTT
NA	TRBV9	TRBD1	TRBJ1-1	CASSVNPGQGNTEAFF	TGTGCCAGCAGCGTAAACCCGGGACAGGGGAACACTGAAGCTTTCTTT
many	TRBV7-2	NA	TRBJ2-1	CASSLIPSSYNEQFF	TGTGCCAGCAGCTTAATCCCGAGCTCCTACAATGAGCAGTTCTTC
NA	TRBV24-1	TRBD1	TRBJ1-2	CATSDEGTGYYGYTF	TGTGCCACCAGTGACGAAGGGACAGGCTACTATGGCTACACCTTC
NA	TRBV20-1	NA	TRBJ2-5	CSARVGLNQETQYF	TGCAGTGCTAGAGTAGGTCTCAATCAAGAGACCCAGTACTTC
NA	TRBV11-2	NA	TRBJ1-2	CASSPRDFPTNYGYTF	TGTGCCAGCAGCCCGCGGGACTTCCCCACGAACTATGGCTACACCTTC
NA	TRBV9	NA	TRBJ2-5	CASSGGGDQETQYF	TGTGCCAGCAGCGGAGGGGGGGACCAAGAGACCCAGTACTTC
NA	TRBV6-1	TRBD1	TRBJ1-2	CASSVRTGGENYGYTF	TGTGCCAGCAGTGTTCGTACAGGGGGCGAAAACTATGGCTACACCTTC
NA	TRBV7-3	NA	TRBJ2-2	CASSLSPGGTGELFF	TGTGCCAGCAGCTTAAGTCCGGGTGGCACCGGGGAGCTGTTTTTT
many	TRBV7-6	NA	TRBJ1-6	CASSLDVGSSSPLHF	TGTGCCAGCAGCTTAGATGTAGGGTCCAGTTCACCCCTCCACTTT
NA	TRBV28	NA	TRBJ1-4	CASSLEATNEKLFF	TGTGCCAGCAGTTTAGAAGCAACTAATGAAAAACTGTTTTTT
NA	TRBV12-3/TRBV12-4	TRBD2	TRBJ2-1	CASSPPLGLANEQFF	TGTGCCAGCAGTCCTCCCCTGGGACTAGCCAATGAGCAGTTCTTC
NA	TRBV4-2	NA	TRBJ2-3	CASSQERGSIPTSTDTQYF	TGTGCCAGCAGCCAAGAAAGAGGGTCAATTCCTACTAGCACAGATACGCAGTATTTT
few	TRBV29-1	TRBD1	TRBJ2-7	CSVEQGARYEQYF	TGCAGCGTTGAACAGGGGGCGCGGTACGAGCAGTACTTC
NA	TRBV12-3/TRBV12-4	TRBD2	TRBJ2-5	CASSPGLASQETQYF	TGTGCCAGCAGCCCGGGACTAGCGTCCCAAGAGACCCAGTACTTC
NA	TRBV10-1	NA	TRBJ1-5	CASMGYSNQPQHF	TGCGCCAGCATGGGTTATAGCAATCAGCCCCAGCATTTT